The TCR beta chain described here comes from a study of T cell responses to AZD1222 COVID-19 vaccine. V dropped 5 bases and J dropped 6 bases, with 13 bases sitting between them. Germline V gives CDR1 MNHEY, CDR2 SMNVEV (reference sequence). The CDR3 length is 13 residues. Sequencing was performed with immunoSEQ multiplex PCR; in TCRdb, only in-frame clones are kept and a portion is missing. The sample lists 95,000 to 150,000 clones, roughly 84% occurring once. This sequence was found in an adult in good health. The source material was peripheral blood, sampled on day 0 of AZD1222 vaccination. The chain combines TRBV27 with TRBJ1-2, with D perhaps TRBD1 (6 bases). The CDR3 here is CASSNQGFDGYTF. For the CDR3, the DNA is TGTGCCAGCAGTAATCAGGGGTTCGATGGCTACACCTTC.